The entry below gives a single TCR beta chain sequence along with its context. What it binds is not known. The entry originates in a study of T cells expressing NK-cell markers. Study background: Most of the eight sequenced donors tested HCMV-seropositive; one tested seronegative. General study findings and limits: For a handful of donors, the dominant NKG2C+ clonotypes made up about 1.0-7.5% of their CD8+ T cells.

With the 5' RACE reads reprocessed, TCRdb shows one record per CDR3 protein and no DNA. The sample data list 150,000 to 200,000 distinct CDR3 sequences. Germline CDR1 and CDR2: MNHEY and SMNVEV (reference sequence). The CDR3 loop spans 14 amino acids. V is TRBV27 and J is TRBJ2-5; TCRdb calls TRBD2, which cannot be checked without DNA. Material: blood T cells: a sorted CD56 or NKG2C T cell subset, CD4+ or CD8+ T cells, or bulk PBMC T cells (not recorded which). The TCR sequence derives from a man aged 18-70 years in good health. The CDR3: CASSLEGREETQYF.